This passage covers 18 T cell receptor beta chains from one sample sequenced in a study of blood T cell repertoires in COVID-19. The data were produced by immunoSEQ multiplex PCR, yet TCRdb's version contains in-frame clones alone and is incomplete. The sample includes 210,000 or so clones, approximately 91% seen only once; the top ten take around 7%. Specimen: peripheral blood. All receptors come from a man aged 35 to 55 with acute or convalescent COVID-19.

V gene TRBV9 combines with J gene TRBJ2-2; the D gene is possibly TRBD2 (6 bases). Germline CDR1 is SGDLS and CDR2 is YYNGEE. The CDR3 loop spans 14 amino acids. V gave up 5 bases and J gave up 3 bases, with 11 bases separating them. The CDR3 sequence: CASSPGGYTGELFF. The CDR3 DNA follows: TGTGCCAGCAGTCCCGGGGGTTACACCGGGGAGCTGTTTTTT.

V gene TRBV3-1 (or the pseudogene TRBV3-2) combines with J gene TRBJ2-7, with D perhaps matching TRBD2 (6 bases). Germline lookup yields CDR1 LGHDT and CDR2 YNNKEL (reference sequence). V was shortened by 1 base and J by 4 bases, with 14 bases between the two germline ends. The CDR3 is 15 amino acids. DNA of the CDR3: TGTGCCAGCAGCCAAGGCGGGGCCCCTTCTTACGAGCAGTACTTC. Translated, it gives CASSQGGAPSYEQYF.

V is TRBV19 and J is TRBJ1-1; D not certain. V shed 5 bases and J shed 6 bases, with 10 bases lying between them. This CDR3 has 12 amino acids. Germline loops: CDR1 LNHDA, CDR2 SQIVND (reference sequence). The CDR3: CASSPRRPEAFF. DNA for the CDR3: TGTGCCAGTAGTCCCCGGAGACCTGAAGCTTTCTTT.

The V and J genes are TRBV10-1 and TRBJ2-1; tentatively, D is TRBD2 (6 bases). CDR1 and CDR2 (germline): WNHNN, SYGVQD (reference sequence). The CDR3 is made up of 13 amino acids. V was trimmed by 2 bases and J by 7 bases, leaving 9 bases between them. CDR3 in amino acids: CASSEIRGNEQFF. CDR3 sequence (DNA): TGCGCCAGCAGTGAGATTCGGGGGAATGAGCAGTTCTTC.

The chain has TRBV28 and TRBJ1-2; TRBD1 might be the D (5 bases). The germline V gene encodes CDR1 MDHEN and CDR2 SYDVKM. This CDR3 comprises 12 residues. Trimming pared 5 bases from V and 5 bases from J, leaving 9 bases between. CDR3 amino acids: CASSDSVYGYTF. Here the CDR3 DNA reads TGTGCCAGCAGTGACAGTGTATATGGCTACACCTTC.

This chain uses TRBV11-2 with TRBJ2-2; no reliable D call. CDR1 is SGHAT, CDR2 FQNNGV, per germline. The CDR3 is 15 amino acids. Between the trimmed V and J ends, which lost 3 bases and 0 bases, there was a span of 8 bases. CDR3 in amino acids: CASSLAGANTGELFF. The CDR3, as DNA: TGTGCCAGCAGCTTGGCAGGCGCGAACACCGGGGAGCTGTTTTTT.

V gene TRBV24-1 combines with J gene TRBJ1-2; possible D gene TRBD1, 6 bases. There are 14 residues in the CDR3. Trimming pared 3 bases from V and 3 bases from J, leaving 10 bases between. Per germline, CDR1 KGHDR and CDR2 SFDVKD. CDR3 nucleotides: TGTGCCACCAGTGATCAGGGGCGGGACTATGGCTACACCTTC. This translates into CATSDQGRDYGYTF.

V is TRBV12-3 or TRBV12-4 and J is TRBJ1-2; possibly TRBD1 for D (5 bases). The CDR3 sequence is 12 residues long. The V and J ends lost 6 bases and 14 bases respectively, with 19 bases between them. The CDR3 loop reads CASRMTALVGTF. CDR3 nucleotide sequence: TGTGCCAGCAGAATGACAGCCCTGGTCGGAACCTTC.

The rearrangement uses TRBV5-1 and TRBJ2-1, with D possibly TRBD2 on 6 matching bases. The germline gives CDR1 SGHRS, CDR2 YFSETQ. The CDR3 is 16 residues long. Trimming removed 4 bases from V and 1 base from J, with 15 bases in between. The CDR3 bases are TGCGCCAGCAGCCCGGTAGCTGGGGGGTCCTACAATGAGCAGTTCTTC. Residues: CASSPVAGGSYNEQFF. The full variable domain, rest sourced from reference TRBV5-1 and TRBJ2-1, is KAGVTQTPRYLIKTRGQQVTLSCSPISGHRSVSWYQQTPGQGLQFLFEYFSETQRNKGNFPGRFSGRQFSNSRSEMNVSTLELGDSALYLCASSPVAGGSYNEQFFGPGTRLTVL.

The V and J genes are TRBV5-6 and TRBJ1-4; D remains unclear. Trimming cost V 4 bases and J 0 bases, with 7 bases left between them. Germline values: CDR1 SGHDT, CDR2 YYEEEE. This CDR3 contains 14 residues. As DNA, the CDR3 is TGTGCCAGCAGCCTACGGGCAACTAATGAAAAACTGTTTTTT. The encoded protein is CASSLRATNEKLFF.

The chain couples TRBV9 to TRBJ2-1, with D tentatively TRBD2 (5 bases). The germline V gene encodes CDR1 SGDLS and CDR2 YYNGEE. Trimming stripped 4 bases from V and 2 bases from J, with 10 bases between. The CDR3 covers 14 residues. The CDR3 sequence is CASSPDGAYNEQFF. As DNA, the CDR3 is TGTGCCAGCAGCCCCGACGGGGCCTACAATGAGCAGTTCTTC.

The chain couples TRBV15 to TRBJ1-1; 9 positions match TRBD1. J lost 1 base, V lost 5 bases, and 11 bases had no gene match. CDR3 length equals 17 residues. CDR1 and CDR2 from the germline V gene are LNHNV and YYDKDF (reference sequence). The CDR3 is CATSGGRQGVGNTEAFF. CDR3 nucleotides: TGTGCCACCAGCGGGGGTAGACAGGGGGTAGGGAACACTGAAGCTTTCTTT. The full variable domain, rest sourced from reference TRBV15 and TRBJ1-1, is DAMVIQNPRYQVTQFGKPVTLSCSQTLNHNVMYWYQQKSSQAPKLLFHYYDKDFNNEADTPDNFQSRRPNTSFCFLDIRSPGLGDTAMYLCATSGGRQGVGNTEAFFGQGTRLTVV.

The chain carries TRBV4-3 and TRBJ2-1; TRBD2 matches 8 bases. Germline V gives CDR1 LGHNA, CDR2 YSLEER. The CDR3 runs 19 residues. Germline trimming cut 0 bases from V and 1 base from J; bases unmatched to any gene: 11. In DNA, the CDR3 is TGCGCCAGCAGCCAAGATCTCTCCGGCGGGGGGCGATCCTACAATGAGCAGTTCTTC. Amino acids: CASSQDLSGGGRSYNEQFF.

The chain combines TRBV4-3 with TRBJ1-2; no clear D. Trimming removed 0 bases from V and 4 bases from J, with 15 bases in between. Germline CDR1 LGHNA, CDR2 YSLEER. This CDR3 has 16 amino acids. The CDR3 sequence is CASSQEGWRVPYGYTF. The CDR3 coding sequence is TGCGCCAGCAGCCAAGAGGGGTGGAGGGTGCCCTATGGCTACACCTTC.

This clone was observed once. J is TRBJ2-1 and V is TRBV9; D remains unclear. Trimming pared 0 bases from V and 6 bases from J, leaving 13 bases between. The CDR3 contains 15 residues. Per the germline V gene, CDR1 is SGDLS and CDR2 is YYNGEE. CDR3 sequence reads: CASSVATRLSNEQFF. The DNA for the CDR3 is TGTGCCAGCAGCGTAGCTACGAGGCTTTCCAATGAGCAGTTCTTC.

The chain carries TRBV18 and TRBJ1-1; 9 bases map to TRBD1. The CDR3 is 14 amino acids. V dropped 3 bases and J dropped 10; count of bases not matched to a gene: 9. Germline CDR1 is KGHSH and CDR2 is LQKENI. The CDR3 DNA reads as TGTGCCAGCTCACCTCCCCGGACAGGGGTCGGAGCTTTCTTT. Translated, it gives CASSPPRTGVGAFF.

The table lists this clone with a count of one. The CDR3 region has the DNA TGTGCCAGCTCCCCTACCGGGACAGGGGGCAATGAGCAGTTCTTC. Encoded protein: CASSPTGTGGNEQFF. The chain is built from TRBV18 and TRBJ2-1, with TRBD1 identical over 11 bases. V lost 6 bases, J lost 6 bases, and 7 bases stayed unmatched. Germline V gene lookup returns CDR1 KGHSH and CDR2 LQKENI. The CDR3 has 15 amino acids.

The gene calls are TRBV7-2 and TRBJ2-5, with 7 bases fitting TRBD2. The CDR3 length is 15 residues. V shed 7 bases, J shed 1 base, and the junction held 9 bases outside the gene matches. Germline-derived CDR1 and CDR2 are SGHTA and FQGNSA. The CDR3 DNA sequence: TGTGCCAGCAACCCGTGGGGACTAACCCAAGAGACCCAGTACTTC. This sequence encodes CASNPWGLTQETQYF.